This T cell receptor beta chain came from a study of tumor-infiltrating lymphocytes in primary liver carcinoma. Priming with a constant-region primer yielded TCR beta cDNA from 400 to 550 ng total RNA. Three-round nested multiplex PCR performed with slightly modified ARM-PCR produced the TCR beta libraries. Use of TRBV1-TRBV30 forward primers with a C-beta reverse primer characterized the first two PCR rounds, which lasted roughly 11 cycles each. TCRdb fed the multiplex PCR reads into MiXCR, producing one record per CDR3 protein. The sample includes roughly 190,000 distinct CDR3 sequences, just under 85% of them seen just once. The length of the CDR3 is 13 residues. V dropped 6 bases and J dropped 4; count of bases not matched to a gene: 6. Germline V lookup: CDR1 SGHNT, CDR2 YYREEE (reference sequence). This clonotype was seen more than once but under ten times. Without any cell sorting, about 18-30 mg of bulk tissue yielded co-extracted RNA and DNA.

V usage is TRBV5-4 and J usage is TRBJ2-5; 7 bases are a match to TRBD1. Sample: tumor tissue from primary liver carcinoma. The source is a man aged 35 to 55 with primary liver carcinoma and hepatitis B virus infection. DNA of the CDR3: TGTGCCAGCAACTCCGACAGGGTAGAGACCCAGTACTTC. Amino acid sequence: CASNSDRVETQYF.